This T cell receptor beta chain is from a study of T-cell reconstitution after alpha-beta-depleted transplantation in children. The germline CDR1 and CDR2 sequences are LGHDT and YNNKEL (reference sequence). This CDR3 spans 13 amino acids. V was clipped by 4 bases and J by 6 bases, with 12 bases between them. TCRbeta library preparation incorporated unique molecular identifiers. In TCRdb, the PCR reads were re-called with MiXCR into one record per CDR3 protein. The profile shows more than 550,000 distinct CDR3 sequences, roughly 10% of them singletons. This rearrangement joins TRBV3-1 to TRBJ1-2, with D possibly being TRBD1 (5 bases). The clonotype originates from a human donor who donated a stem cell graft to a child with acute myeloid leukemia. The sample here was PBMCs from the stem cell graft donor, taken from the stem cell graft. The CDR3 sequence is CASSPKGEDGYTF. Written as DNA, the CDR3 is TGTGCCAGCAGCCCCAAAGGGGAGGATGGCTACACCTTC.